Below are 15 T cell receptor beta chains sequenced from a single sample in a study of siplizumab effects on memory and regulatory T cells. This table comes from immunoSEQ multiplex PCR, and its TCRdb copy is limited to in-frame clones, with some not included. The sample shows 90,000 to 140,000 clones, 85% to 95% of them seen only once. The specimen was CD4+ T cells sorted from blood. The receptors were sampled from a human donor in good health.

The chain employs TRBV14 and TRBJ2-1, with 11 nucleotides matching TRBD1. The germline V gene has CDR1 SGHDN and CDR2 FVKESK. The CDR3 totals 16 residues. V dropped 4 bases and J dropped 9; count of bases not matched to a gene: 11. The CDR3 coding sequence is TGTGCCAGCAGCCCTCGTGGACAGGGGGCTCGGGTTGAGCAGTTCTTC. Translating it yields CASSPRGQGARVEQFF.

The chain carries TRBV30 and TRBJ1-2; D remains unclear. The CDR3 runs 14 residues. V shed 5 bases and J shed 7 bases, with 20 bases lying between them. Germline V gives CDR1 GTSNPN, CDR2 SVGIG (reference sequence). The DNA of the CDR3 is TGTGCCTGGTCGTTAGGGCCAACCATGAGTGGCTACACCTTC. Translation gives CAWSLGPTMSGYTF.

The chain joins TRBV4-1 to TRBJ1-1; TRBD1 might be the D (6 bases). Trimming stripped 4 bases from V and 1 base from J, with 10 bases between. This CDR3 has 14 amino acids. CDR1 and CDR2 from the germline V gene are MGHRA and YSYEKL. CDR3 DNA sequence: TGCGCCAGCAGCCTACAACAGGGGAACACTGAAGCTTTCTTT. Translated: CASSLQQGNTEAFF.

This clone has only one observation. The rearrangement links TRBV10-3 to TRBJ1-2, with D possibly matching TRBD1 (5 bases). V was shortened by 3 bases and J by 2 bases, with 7 bases between the two germline ends. Germline loops: CDR1 ENHRY, CDR2 SYGVKD. The CDR3 is 13 amino acids. The CDR3 bases are TGTGCCATCAGTGAAGCAGGGAACTATGGCTACACCTTC. This codes for CAISEAGNYGYTF.

The rearrangement joins TRBV7-9 to TRBJ1-5; D remains ambiguous. Germline V lookup: CDR1 SEHNR, CDR2 FQNEAQ (reference sequence). CDR3 length: 13 residues. V lost 1 base to trimming and J lost 4 bases, with 5 bases between them. The CDR3 coding sequence is TGTGCCAGCAGCTTAGGCAGGAATCAGCCCCAGCATTTT. Translation: CASSLGRNQPQHF.

This chain links TRBV5-8 with TRBJ1-4; 9 nucleotides match TRBD1. This CDR3 comprises 15 residues. The V gene end was trimmed by 3 bases and the J gene end by 8 bases; junction bases not matched to a gene: 8. CDR1 is SGHTS, CDR2 YDEGEE, per germline. The CDR3 DNA is TGTGCCAGCAGCTCTGGACAGGGGTCGGGGGAAAAACTGTTTTTT. Translating gives CASSSGQGSGEKLFF.

J is TRBJ2-7 and V is TRBV30; 7 nucleotides match TRBD2. V lost 0 bases to trimming and J lost 2 bases; unmatched junction nucleotides: 7. The CDR3 sequence is 15 residues long. Germline values: CDR1 GTSNPN, CDR2 SVGIG (reference sequence). CDR3: CAWSVVQRGTYEQYF. Here the CDR3 DNA reads TGTGCCTGGAGTGTTGTCCAGCGGGGTACCTACGAGCAGTACTTC.

The genes are TRBV6-5 and TRBJ2-7; TRBD2 might be the D (5 bases). The V gene lost 0 bases and the J gene lost 5 bases, with 17 bases spanning the gap. The CDR3 covers 16 residues. Germline loops: CDR1 MNHEY, CDR2 SVGAGI. The CDR3 region is CASSYSVAQSGDEQYF. CDR3 DNA sequence: TGTGCCAGCAGTTACTCAGTGGCCCAATCCGGGGACGAGCAGTACTTC.

This chain joins TRBV7-3 and TRBJ2-2; 11 nucleotides line up with TRBD2. Trimming at V came to 5 bases and at J to 2 bases, leaving 4 bases not matched to a gene. Germline lookup yields CDR1 SGHTA and CDR2 FQGTGA. The CDR3 has 16 amino acids. CDR3 sequence: CASSITSGGNTGELFF. The CDR3 DNA is TGTGCCAGCAGCATTACTAGCGGGGGCAACACCGGGGAGCTGTTTTTT.

V gene TRBV6-5 combines with J gene TRBJ2-1, with D perhaps TRBD1 or TRBD2 (5 bases each). V was pared by 10 bases and J by 5 bases, with 18 bases between. This CDR3 comprises 14 residues. The germline CDR1 and CDR2 sequences are MNHEY and SVGAGI. The DNA of the CDR3 is TGTGCCACCCGACGTTGGGACGGGGACAATGAGCAGTTCTTC. Amino acid sequence: CATRRWDGDNEQFF.

The genes are TRBV19 and TRBJ1-1; 9 nucleotides line up with TRBD1. V was clipped by 2 bases and J by 5 bases; unmatched bases: 9. Germline-derived CDR1 and CDR2 are LNHDA and SQIVND (reference sequence). CDR3 length: 16 amino acids. The CDR3 sequence: CASSITQGQGKTEAFF. The CDR3 nucleotides read TGTGCCAGTAGTATAACTCAAGGACAGGGGAAGACTGAAGCTTTCTTT.

This clone is a singleton in its sample. V and J are TRBV6-6 and TRBJ1-2; D is possibly TRBD1 (6 bases). The length of the CDR3 is 14 residues. Trimming stripped 2 bases from V and 5 bases from J, with 12 bases between. Germline-derived CDR1 and CDR2 are MNHNY and SVGAGI (reference sequence). CDR3 DNA: TGTGCCAGCAGTTACATGGGGGGGGCATATGGCTACACCTTC. Encoded protein: CASSYMGGAYGYTF.

CDR3 bases: TGTGCCGGACAAACAAGCAAAGCATACGAGCAGTACTTC. Translated, it gives CAGQTSKAYEQYF. The rearrangement links TRBV7-3 to TRBJ2-5, with D possibly matching TRBD1 (5 bases). The last part of the DNA fits TRBJ2-7 better; the J call may be wrong. The CDR3 contains 13 residues. Germline assignment: CDR1 SGHTA and CDR2 FQGTGA.

The V gene is TRBV11-3, the J gene TRBJ2-4; no reliable D call. This CDR3 contains 13 residues. CDR1 SGHNT and CDR2 YENEEA come from the germline V gene. Trimming removed 8 bases at V and 4 bases at J, with 12 bases between. CDR3 residues: CASEAWQKNIQYF. The DNA of the CDR3 is TGTGCCAGCGAGGCTTGGCAGAAAAACATTCAGTACTTC.

The chain links TRBV5-1 to TRBJ2-5, with 7 bases that match TRBD1. The germline V gene encodes CDR1 SGHRS and CDR2 YFSETQ. Germline trimming cut 3 bases from V and 3 bases from J; bases unmatched to any gene: 2. This CDR3 is 13 amino acids long. The CDR3 nucleotides read TGCGCCAGCAGCTCCGGGACAGAAGAGACCCAGTACTTC. Protein: CASSSGTEETQYF.